The present entry profiles one T cell receptor beta chain with its context. Its antigen is undetermined. With no T cell sorting beforehand, total RNA was isolated from whole blood. From germline, CDR1 is SGHVS and CDR2 FNYEAQ. There are 15 residues in the CDR3. This sample stems from a study of monozygotic twins with inflammatory bowel disease. Two rounds of nested PCR, of roughly 16 and 10 cycles, were run on TCRalpha and TCRbeta cDNA. From the 5' RACE reads, TCRdb lists one entry per CDR3 protein and no DNA. Reported are about 380,000 distinct CDR3 sequences; the ten largest clones contain 2.5% to 3%. Study findings and constraints: Compared with healthy twins, IBD patients shared fewer clonotypes with others, especially with disease activity. Researchers reported no repertoire similarity difference between concordant and discordant twins, possibly from limited power.

The genes are TRBV7-6 and TRBJ2-1; without DNA, the TCRdb call of TRBD1 cannot be checked. Sequencing input: blood. The TCR originated in a human donor with ulcerative colitis or Crohn's disease, or a healthy co-twin of an affected twin (not recorded which). CDR3 in amino acids: CASSLRQGRYNEQFF.